Listed here are 23 T cell receptor beta chains from one sample, sequenced in a study of tumor-infiltrating lymphocytes in primary liver carcinoma (dated by TCRdb to 2015 to 2018). The instrument given in TCRdb is Illumina HiSeq 2500. Starting from about 550 ng total RNA, TCRbeta-specific cDNA was produced by reverse transcription with a constant-region primer and ProtoScript II reverse transcriptase. The TCRbeta libraries were prepared through three rounds of nested multiplex PCR following a slightly modified ARM-PCR procedure. Each of the first two PCR rounds ran for approximately 9 cycles and used multiplex TRBV1-TRBV30 forward primers together with a Cbeta reverse primer. In TCRdb, the public reads were trimmed at Q25 with fastp and aligned with MiXCR, with productive beta chains retained. Rows with a matching CDR3 protein are joined into one entry that keeps the most common DNA and genes. The sample table contains 95,000 to 150,000 distinct CDR3 sequences; only one count was recorded for 55% to 65% of them. The top ten constitute approximately 9.7% of the sample.

Total RNA and DNA were co-extracted from 20-30 mg of bulk tissue with the AllPrep DNA/RNA mini kit, without cell sorting. The sequencing sample was made of liver tumor tissue from sampling region 1. The intended sense of this specimen's cell subset or site label: tumor region T1, superior pole. The receptor set was obtained from a woman between 55 and 75 years old with primary liver carcinoma and hepatitis B virus infection.

Notes on this clonotype: This may be a read error: a much more frequent sequence differs by one nucleotide. This rearrangement joins TRBV6-5 to TRBJ1-2; D may be TRBD1 (6 bases). Germline CDR1 reads MNHEY; CDR2 reads SVGAGI. This CDR3 is 15 amino acids long. Trimming took off 6 bases at V and 4 bases at J, with 18 bases between the two ends. The CDR3 bases are TGTGCCAGCAGATTCTCAAGGACAGCCTCCTATGGCTACACCTTC. This gives the protein CASRFSRTASYGYTF.

This clonotype has ten or more counts. The chain has TRBV10-2 and TRBJ1-5; D remains ambiguous. Trimming removed 7 bases from V and 0 bases from J, with 7 bases in between. The CDR3 contains 13 residues. CDR1 and CDR2 (germline): WSHSY, SAAADI. CDR3 in amino acids: CASMDNSNQPQHF. As DNA, the CDR3 is TGCGCCAGCATGGATAATAGCAATCAGCCCCAGCATTTT.

This clonotype was seen a handful of times. This chain uses TRBV10-3 with TRBJ2-5, with 8 bases identical to TRBD1. The length of the CDR3 is 19 residues. Germline CDR1 and CDR2: ENHRY and SYGVKD. After removal of 3 bases from V and 5 bases from J, the junction contained 20 bases not matched to a gene. CDR3: CAISERSGGAGGIRETQYF. In DNA, the CDR3 is TGTGCCATCAGTGAACGGTCAGGGGGCGCCGGGGGAATACGGGAGACCCAGTACTTC.

This clonotype was recorded at least ten times. The J gene is TRBJ2-3, the V gene TRBV29-1, with unresolved D. There are 12 residues in the CDR3. The germline gives CDR1 SQVTM, CDR2 ANQGSEA. Trimming cost V 3 bases and J 4 bases, with 8 bases left between them. CDR3 protein: CSVDGEADTQYF. As DNA, the CDR3 is TGCAGCGTTGACGGTGAAGCAGATACGCAGTATTTT.

Comments on this clonotype: At one boundary the junction diverges from the germline segment, which might be a read error. The V and J genes are TRBV11-2 and TRBJ2-6, with 7 bases matching TRBD2. The CDR3 is 20 amino acids. Germline lookup yields CDR1 SGHAT and CDR2 FQNNGV. The CDR3 DNA follows: TGTGCCAGCAACTTAGAATTAGGCGGGAGTATTAAAACTGGGGCCAACGTCCTGACTTTC. It translates to CASNLELGGSIKTGANVLTF.

In this sample, this clonotype turned up once. The conserved closing phenylalanine or tryptophan is absent in this CDR3, likely reflecting a read error. The DNA is omitted, as the CDR3 cannot be located on it reliably, and the CDR3 follows TCRdb's listing. V and J are TRBV11-2 and TRBJ2-1; TRBD2 is taken as the D call from the table, unchecked against the DNA. Termini included, the CDR3 measures 13 amino acids. CDR1 and CDR2 (germline): SGHAT, FQNNGV. Here the CDR3 reads CASRWTSGAEQLS.

As to this clonotype: With a much larger clone just one base away, this may be a read error. The chain recombines TRBV29-1 with TRBJ2-3; 7 bases fit TRBD2. The CDR3 is 13 residues long. Trimming took 2 bases from V and 7 from J; bases not matched to a gene: 6. The V gene's germline CDR1 is SQVTM and CDR2 ANQGSEA. The CDR3 loop reads CSVERGGSYTQYF. The CDR3 DNA is TGCAGCGTTGAACGTGGCGGGAGTTATACGCAGTATTTT.

Worth noting for this clonotype: A read error may account for a junction end that differs from germline. The chain carries TRBV6-6 and TRBJ1-1; tentative D call: TRBD1 (6 bases). The CDR3 runs 14 residues. Germline CDR1 and CDR2: MNHNY and SVGAGI (reference sequence). The CDR3 nucleotides read TGTGCCAGTAGGCAAGGACAGTCCCTCGCTGAAGTTTTCTTT. This gives the protein CASRQGQSLAEVFF.

This clonotype was picked up a small number of times. J is TRBJ1-2 and V is TRBV30; no reliable D call. There are 13 residues in the CDR3. With 1 base removed from V and 7 bases from J, the gap between germline ends came to 13 bases. Germline CDR1 GTSNPN, CDR2 SVGIG (reference sequence). The CDR3 sequence: CAWSAGESGGYTF. The DNA for the CDR3 is TGTGCCTGGAGTGCCGGGGAATCCGGTGGCTACACCTTC.

To note about this clonotype: A much larger clone differs from this one at a single base, so this may be a read error. The chain links TRBV5-4 to TRBJ2-1; 9 nucleotides agree with TRBD1. The CDR3 spans 16 residues. CDR1 and CDR2 from the germline V gene are SGHNT and YYREEE (reference sequence). The CDR3 bases are TGTGCCAGCAGCCCCGGAGGGACAGGGTCATCAAATGACCAGTTCTTC. Encoded protein: CASSPGGTGSSNDQFF.

Comments on this clonotype: The junction and the germline gene differ at one end; a read error may be behind it. The rearrangement joins TRBV11-1 to TRBJ2-1; possible D gene TRBD2, 5 bases. Per the germline V gene, CDR1 is SGHAT and CDR2 is FQDESV (reference sequence). There are 16 residues in the CDR3. The CDR3 DNA reads TGTGCCAGCACTCAAACCGCCAGGCAATCGGGGAATGATCAGTTCTTC. Protein: CASTQTARQSGNDQFF.

About this clonotype: A much larger clone sits a single nucleotide away, making a read error possible. The J gene is TRBJ2-2, the V gene TRBV12-3 or TRBV12-4, with TRBD2 identical over 8 bases. This CDR3 contains 15 residues. The chain's CDR3 is CASSLYRGGTGGLFF. CDR3 nucleotides: TGTGCCAGCAGTTTGTATCGGGGGGGAACCGGGGGGCTGTTTTTT.

V is TRBV11-2 and J is TRBJ2-7; a weak D match, TRBD2 (6 bases). The germline V and J ends were trimmed by 5 bases and 3 bases, with 20 bases remaining between them. The CDR3 contains 16 residues. Germline CDR1 reads SGHAT; CDR2 reads FQNNGV. The DNA of the CDR3 is TGTGCCAGCAGCCCTCCGGGAGCGGCGATCCTCTACGAGCAGTACTTC. It specifies CASSPPGAAILYEQYF. The complete variable domain, with remaining parts taken from reference TRBV11-2 and TRBJ2-7, reads EAGVAQSPRYKIIEKRQSVAFWCNPISGHATLYWYQQILGQGPKLLIQFQNNGVVDDSQLPKDRFSAERLKGVDSTLKIQPAKLEDSAVYLCASSPPGAAILYEQYFGPGTRLTVT.

This clonotype has a single count. The junction departs from germline at one end; a sequencing error may be responsible. This chain connects TRBV11-2 to TRBJ2-1; weak D call: TRBD2 (5 bases). The length of the CDR3 is 14 residues. From germline, CDR1 is SGHAT and CDR2 FQNNGV. CDR3: CASSPDSRHREKFF. In DNA form, the CDR3 reads TGTGCCAGCAGTCCGGACTCGAGGCATAGAGAGAAGTTCTTT.

This clonotype appeared once. A read error is possible here, since a much larger clone lies one base away. Because the CDR3 is missing its conserved closing phenylalanine or tryptophan, this is likely a read error. The chain employs TRBV12-3 or TRBV12-4 and TRBJ1-1; no firm D call. The CDR3 covers 14 residues. V shed 8 bases and J shed 1 base, with 14 bases lying between them. The DNA for the CDR3 is TGTGCCAGCTCCCCACCAACAGAGAACACTGAAGCTTTCTCT. Translating gives CASSPPTENTEAFS.

This clonotype was detected only once. Sequence at one end of the junction differs from germline and may be a read error. The V call is TRBV6-5, the J call TRBJ1-2; the match to TRBD1 covers 8 bases. Germline V lookup: CDR1 MNHEY, CDR2 SVGAGI. This CDR3 has 12 residues. The CDR3 DNA is TGTGCCAGCAGTGGGTCCCAGGGGGCGGGCACATTC. This sequence encodes CASSGSQGAGTF.

Note on this clonotype: One base away lies a much larger clone, so this may be a sequencing read error. V is TRBV29-1 and J is TRBJ2-1; 9 bases agree with TRBD1. CDR3 length: 13 amino acids. The germline gives CDR1 SQVTM, CDR2 ANQGSEA. The CDR3 DNA sequence: TGCAACGTAGACATGGACAGGGGTAATGAGCAGTTCTTC. Encoded protein: CNVDMDRGNEQFF.

For this clonotype: Sequence at one end of the junction differs from germline and may be a read error. This chain uses TRBV11-2 with TRBJ2-3; 7 nucleotides match TRBD1. The CDR3 loop spans 15 amino acids. Germline V CDR1 and CDR2: SGHAT, FQNNGV. CDR3 in amino acids: CASVPQGSDTDMQFF. In nucleotides, the CDR3 is TGTGCCAGCGTCCCACAGGGGTCAGACACAGATATGCAGTTTTTT. Supplemented by reference TRBV11-2 and TRBJ2-3, the full variable domain reads EAGVAQSPRYKIIEKRQSVAFWCNPISGHATLYWYQQILGQGPKLLIQFQNNGVVDDSQLPKDRFSAERLKGVDSTLKIQPAKLEDSAVYLCASVPQGSDTDMQFFGPGTRLTVL.

This clonotype appeared many times. The CDR3 sequence is CSVGTGLHQPQHF. Written as DNA, the CDR3 is TGCAGCGTAGGGACAGGGCTTCATCAGCCCCAGCATTTT. The chain couples TRBV29-1 to TRBJ1-5; TRBD1 matches 9 bases. Trimming cost V 6 bases and J 5 bases; bases outside gene matches: 5. The CDR3 extends over 13 amino acids. Germline CDR1 is SQVTM and CDR2 is ANQGSEA.

Of note for this clonotype: The junction differs from germline at one of its ends, possibly a read error. The V and J genes are TRBV7-9 and TRBJ1-5; D perhaps matches TRBD1 (6 bases). In germline, CDR1 is SEHNR, CDR2 FQNEAQ (reference sequence). The CDR3 has 16 residues. This chain's CDR3 is CASSLETKGGNQPQHF. Written as DNA, the CDR3 is TGTGCGAGCAGCTTAGAGACCAAGGGGGGCAATCAGCCCCAGCATTTT.

Of note for this clonotype: The junction shows a germline mismatch at one end, possibly a read error. The chain has TRBV11-2 and TRBJ2-7; D not resolved. The CDR3 covers 13 residues. Germline V gene lookup returns CDR1 SGHAT and CDR2 FQNNGV. Here the CDR3 DNA reads TGTACCAGCAGCTTAGACGCCACATACGAGCAGTACTTC. Translated: CTSSLDATYEQYF.

As concerns this clonotype: The junction and the germline gene differ at one end; a read error may be behind it. This chain links TRBV5-6 with TRBJ1-1, with D tentatively TRBD1 (6 bases). The CDR3 is made up of 14 amino acids. Germline V gene sequence: CDR1 SGHDT, CDR2 YYEEEE. The CDR3 DNA reads TGTGCCAGCAGCCCGAACGGGGGGCGGACTGGAGCTTTCTTT. Protein: CASSPNGGRTGAFF.

In the case of this clonotype: A junction boundary mismatches the germline segment, possibly from a read error. This sequence joins TRBV15 and TRBJ2-3, with TRBD1 identical over 9 bases. Per the germline V gene, CDR1 is LNHNV and CDR2 is YYDKDF (reference sequence). The CDR3 spans 15 residues. The CDR3 DNA sequence: TGTGCCACCAGCAGTAGGACAGGGGAGGCAGATATGCAGTATTTT. This codes for CATSSRTGEADMQYF. The entire variable domain, with the rest obtained from reference TRBV15 and TRBJ2-3, is as follows: DAMVIQNPRYQVTQFGKPVTLSCSQTLNHNVMYWYQQKSSQAPKLLFHYYDKDFNNEADTPDNFQSRRPNTSFCFLDIRSPGLGDTAMYLCATSSRTGEADMQYFGPGTRLTVL.